The 11 T cell receptor beta chains given below trace back to one sample, sequenced in a study of blood T cell repertoires in COVID-19. Only in-frame clones appear in the TCRdb table, and some are missing; sequencing was by immunoSEQ multiplex PCR. The sample includes around 150,000 clones, approximately 84% of them seen just once. The sequenced material came from PBMCs or T cells enriched from blood (not recorded which). These receptors all come from a woman between 50 and 59 years old with acute COVID-19.

This sequence joins TRBV12-3 or TRBV12-4 and TRBJ1-1; 9 positions agree with TRBD1. The CDR3 covers 13 residues. V shed 7 bases, J shed 8 bases, and the junction held 8 bases outside the gene matches. For the CDR3, the DNA is TGTGCCAGCATCCTGGGACAGGGTGGGGAAGCTTTCTTT. Amino acid sequence: CASILGQGGEAFF.

The J gene is TRBJ1-2, the V gene TRBV7-9, with 9 bases lining up with TRBD1. V lost 5 bases to trimming and J lost 4 bases; unmatched junction nucleotides: 5. The CDR3 runs to 14 residues. Germline V gene sequence: CDR1 SEHNR, CDR2 FQNEAQ (reference sequence). CDR3: CASSRGTGPYGYTF. Here the CDR3 DNA reads TGTGCCAGCAGCCGGGGGACAGGGCCCTATGGCTACACCTTC. The full variable domain, rest sourced from reference TRBV7-9 and TRBJ1-2, is DTGVSQNPRHKITKRGQNVTFRCDPISEHNRLYWYRQTLGQGPEFLTYFQNEAQLEKSRLLSDRFSAERPKGSFSTLEIQRTEQGDSAMYLCASSRGTGPYGYTFGSGTRLTVV.

This chain connects TRBV2 to TRBJ2-7; possible D gene TRBD1, 5 bases. The CDR3 covers 15 residues. The V and J ends lost 1 base and 0 bases respectively, with 10 bases between them. Germline lookup yields CDR1 SNHLY and CDR2 FYNNEI. CDR3 sequence: CASSEVIDSSYEQYF. DNA for the CDR3: TGTGCCAGCAGTGAAGTTATTGACAGCTCCTACGAGCAGTACTTC. Using reference TRBV2 and TRBJ2-7 for the parts outside the CDR3, the full variable domain is EPEVTQTPSHQVTQMGQEVILRCVPISNHLYFYWYRQILGQKVEFLVSFYNNEISEKSEIFDDQFSVERPDGSNFTLKIRSTKLEDSAMYFCASSEVIDSSYEQYFGPGTRLTVT.

V and J are TRBV6-5 and TRBJ1-2; the D is unclear. V was pared by 0 bases and J by 6 bases, with 14 bases between. Germline CDR1 and CDR2: MNHEY and SVGAGI. The CDR3 is made up of 15 amino acids. CDR3 coding DNA: TGTGCCAGCAGTTACTCGACGGAGTTACTCGATGGCTACACCTTC. This sequence encodes CASSYSTELLDGYTF.

V usage is TRBV27 and J usage is TRBJ1-1; D not certain. V dropped 8 bases and J dropped 1 base, with 14 bases sitting between them. This CDR3 region has 14 residues. The germline V gene encodes CDR1 MNHEY and CDR2 SMNVEV (reference sequence). DNA for the CDR3: TGTGCCAGCCGGCCTCGGCGGGGGAACACTGAAGCTTTCTTT. This codes for CASRPRRGNTEAFF.

The chain has TRBV7-8 and TRBJ1-6; 7 bases agree with TRBD1. Trimming at V came to 6 bases and at J to 4 bases, leaving 3 bases not matched to a gene. Per germline, CDR1 SGHVS and CDR2 FQNEAQ. This CDR3 contains 14 residues. The CDR3 DNA reads as TGTGCCAGCAGGTCGGGACAGTATAATTCACCCCTCCACTTT. It is translated as CASRSGQYNSPLHF.

The gene calls are TRBV27 and TRBJ1-1; D not certain. The CDR3 runs 14 residues. The germline V gene has CDR1 MNHEY and CDR2 SMNVEV (reference sequence). V lost 0 bases to trimming and J lost 6 bases, with 11 bases between them. The CDR3 reads CASSLSGEGSEAFF. The DNA for the CDR3 is TGTGCCAGCAGTTTATCCGGGGAAGGCTCTGAAGCTTTCTTT.

This rearrangement joins TRBV6-5 to TRBJ1-2; D possibly corresponds to TRBD1 (6 bases). Trimming removed 4 bases from V and 0 bases from J, with 12 bases in between. CDR3 length equals 15 residues. Germline loops: CDR1 MNHEY, CDR2 SVGAGI. CDR3 residues: CASSFPGESNYGYTF. As DNA, the CDR3 is TGTGCCAGCAGTTTCCCAGGGGAATCTAACTATGGCTACACCTTC.

V gene TRBV7-2 combines with J gene TRBJ2-7, with 11 bases fitting TRBD2. Germline CDR1 is SGHTA and CDR2 is FQGNSA. The CDR3 length is 13 residues. The ends lost 5 bases at V and 12 bases at J; junction bases unmatched: 9. CDR3 in DNA: TGTGCCAGCAGCGCCCCCGCTAGCGGGAGGCGGTACTTC. Translating gives CASSAPASGRRYF.

The rearrangement uses TRBV7-9 and TRBJ2-1; possible D gene TRBD2, 5 bases. Germline-derived CDR1 and CDR2 are SEHNR and FQNEAQ (reference sequence). V was shortened by 1 base and J by 9 bases, with 19 bases between the two germline ends. CDR3 length: 16 amino acids. The CDR3 here is CASSLDSWTPGPEQFF. CDR3 nucleotide sequence: TGTGCCAGCAGCTTAGATTCTTGGACTCCCGGGCCTGAGCAGTTCTTC.

This chain uses TRBV7-2 with TRBJ2-5; a possible D gene is TRBD1 (5 bases). Germline loops: CDR1 SGHTA, CDR2 FQGNSA. The CDR3 loop spans 12 amino acids. V was shortened by 4 bases and J by 9 bases, with 12 bases between the two germline ends. The CDR3 here is CASSSDSKPQYF. The CDR3 DNA reads TGTGCCAGCAGCTCAGACAGTAAGCCCCAGTACTTC. The full variable domain, rest sourced from reference TRBV7-2 and TRBJ2-5, is GAGVSQSPSNKVTEKGKDVELRCDPISGHTALYWYRQSLGQGLEFLIYFQGNSAPDKSGLPSDRFSAERTGGSVSTLTIQRTQQEDSAVYLCASSSDSKPQYFGPGTRLLVL.